The 20 T cell receptor beta chains given below trace back to one sample, sequenced in a study of cytomegalovirus exposure and HLA in healthy donors. Primers included in the PCR were 60 Vbeta and 13 Jbeta primers. Assay used: immunoSEQ multiplex PCR; TCRdb lists only in-frame clones, some missing. The sample holds 130,000 or so clones, around two thirds seen once. Sample: PBMCs. All receptors come from a woman aged 40 to 49 in good health and CMV-seronegative.

V is TRBV18 and J is TRBJ1-1, with TRBD1 matching 11 bases. Germline CDR1 is KGHSH and CDR2 is LQKENI. V lost 4 bases and J lost 11; bases outside the gene matches: 9. CDR3 size: 14 residues. The CDR3 nucleotides read TGTGCCAGCTCACTTCCCGGGACAGGGGGGTCCGCTTTCTTT. Protein: CASSLPGTGGSAFF.

The chain recombines TRBV27 with TRBJ1-1; 7 bases match TRBD1. Germline CDR1 is MNHEY and CDR2 is SMNVEV (reference sequence). V lost 5 bases and J lost 11; bases outside the gene matches: 11. The CDR3 spans 13 residues. In DNA, the CDR3 is TGTGCCAGCAGTACCAGGGACAGCCTAAGGGCTTTCTTT. Protein: CASSTRDSLRAFF.

The V call is TRBV19, the J call TRBJ2-6; D might be TRBD1 (5 bases). Germline V lookup: CDR1 LNHDA, CDR2 SQIVND (reference sequence). V was trimmed by 6 bases and J by 4 bases, leaving 13 bases between them. This CDR3 has 15 residues. In DNA, the CDR3 is TGTGCCAGTAGCCCGCTAGGGGCAGGGGCCAACGTCCTGACTTTC. Protein: CASSPLGAGANVLTF.

The chain combines TRBV7-2 with TRBJ1-4; D remains unclear. The CDR3 length is 13 residues. V lost 0 bases and J 8 bases, leaving 7 bases between the germline ends. CDR1 and CDR2 from the germline V gene are SGHTA and FQGNSA. The CDR3: CASSLAYWEKLFF. The DNA for the CDR3 is TGTGCCAGCAGCTTAGCTTACTGGGAAAAACTGTTTTTT.

This clone was seen just once. The chain has TRBV5-1 and TRBJ1-1; TRBD1 agrees at 9 bases. The CDR3 runs 15 residues. The V gene end was trimmed by 4 bases and the J gene end by 7 bases; junction bases not matched to a gene: 11. Germline values: CDR1 SGHRS, CDR2 YFSETQ. The CDR3 loop is CASSPWTGESSEAFF. In DNA form, the CDR3 reads TGCGCCAGCAGCCCGTGGACAGGGGAGAGTAGTGAAGCTTTCTTT.

This clone was recorded a few times. The genes are TRBV6-1 and TRBJ1-5; TRBD1 aligns across 7 bases. The J call could be wrong; TRBJ2-3 is a better fit for the DNA end. Per germline, CDR1 MNHNS and CDR2 SASEGT. The CDR3 runs to 15 residues. The CDR3 loop is CASKTGSYSNQPQYF. In DNA form, the CDR3 reads TGTGCCAGCAAGACAGGGTCATATAGCAATCAGCCCCAGTATTTT.

The chain couples TRBV5-4 to TRBJ1-2; 9 bases align to TRBD1. The ends lost 1 base at V and 5 bases at J; junction bases unmatched: 9. From germline, CDR1 is SGHNT and CDR2 YYREEE (reference sequence). The CDR3 extends over 16 amino acids. This CDR3 is CASSLFRRTGEYGYTF. CDR3 coding DNA: TGTGCCAGCAGCTTGTTCCGACGGACAGGGGAATATGGCTACACCTTC.

The chain has TRBV29-1 and TRBJ2-6; a weak D match, TRBD2 (5 bases). Between the trimmed V and J ends, which lost 1 base and 4 bases, there was a span of 14 bases. The CDR3 is 16 amino acids. Germline CDR1 SQVTM, CDR2 ANQGSEA. This chain's CDR3 is CSVEVPRPGGANVLTF. The DNA of the CDR3 is TGCAGCGTTGAAGTGCCTCGCCCGGGAGGGGCCAACGTCCTGACTTTC.

The chain carries TRBV7-9 and TRBJ2-7; 11 positions match TRBD1. This CDR3 has 14 amino acids. CDR1 and CDR2 from the germline V gene are SEHNR and FQNEAQ (reference sequence). With V trimmed by 5 bases and J by 6 bases, 6 bases remained unmatched. The CDR3 here is CASSPGQGAAEQYF. CDR3 coding DNA: TGTGCCAGCAGCCCAGGACAGGGGGCAGCCGAGCAGTACTTC.

This clone showed up just a few times. This chain joins TRBV4-3 and TRBJ2-2; D is possibly TRBD1 (6 bases). Per germline, CDR1 LGHNA and CDR2 YSLEER. V lost 4 bases to trimming and J lost 1 base, with 10 bases between them. This CDR3 has 15 residues. CDR3 DNA: TGCGCCAGCAGCCCCGCGACAGGGAACACCGGGGAGCTGTTTTTT. Its protein product is CASSPATGNTGELFF.

This chain connects TRBV9 to TRBJ1-3, with D perhaps TRBD1 (6 bases). The CDR3 totals 15 residues. With 4 bases removed from V and 0 bases from J, the gap between germline ends came to 11 bases. Germline-derived CDR1 and CDR2 are SGDLS and YYNGEE. In DNA form, the CDR3 reads TGTGCCAGCAGCTCTGGACAGAGCTCTGGAAACACCATATATTTT. This codes for CASSSGQSSGNTIYF.

The V and J genes are TRBV6-5 and TRBJ2-7; TRBD1 agrees at 11 bases. The CDR3 consists of 16 residues. Germline V gene lookup returns CDR1 MNHEY and CDR2 SVGAGI. With 2 bases clipped from V and 4 bases from J, the junction kept 7 bases outside the gene matches. The CDR3 sequence: CASSYRAGTGGYEQYF. CDR3 coding DNA: TGTGCCAGCAGTTACCGGGCAGGGACAGGGGGATACGAGCAGTACTTC.

This clone was observed once. This sequence joins TRBV7-3 and TRBJ2-5; D not certain. Germline lookup yields CDR1 SGHTA and CDR2 FQGTGA. V gave up 0 bases and J gave up 1 base, with 9 bases separating them. CDR3 length equals 15 residues. The CDR3 is CASSLTPAVQETQYF. CDR3 DNA sequence: TGTGCCAGCAGCTTAACGCCGGCGGTCCAAGAGACCCAGTACTTC.

The chain couples TRBV30 to TRBJ1-3; D unclear. From germline, CDR1 is GTSNPN and CDR2 SVGIG (reference sequence). The germline V and J ends were trimmed by 0 bases and 0 bases, with 12 bases remaining between them. This CDR3 is built from 16 residues. The CDR3 sequence is CAWSVRSSYSGNTIYF. DNA for the CDR3: TGTGCCTGGAGTGTACGATCGTCCTACTCTGGAAACACCATATATTTT.

The chain is built from TRBV2 and TRBJ1-5; 7 nucleotides match TRBD1. Germline V gives CDR1 SNHLY, CDR2 FYNNEI. CDR3 size: 14 residues. Trimming at V came to 4 bases and at J to 1 base, leaving 1 base not matched to a gene. DNA of the CDR3: TGTGCCAGCAGTGTGGGACAGAGCAATCAGCCCCAGCATTTT. Amino acid sequence: CASSVGQSNQPQHF.

The CDR3 region is CASSGQLNTGELFF. DNA for the CDR3: TGTGCCAGCAGCGGACAGTTGAACACCGGGGAGCTGTTTTTT. V and J are TRBV5-4 and TRBJ2-2; tentatively, D is TRBD1 (6 bases). This CDR3 contains 14 residues. Looked up from germline, CDR1 is SGHNT and CDR2 is YYREEE (reference sequence). Trimming left V 4 bases short and J 1 base short, with 8 bases between.

This chain joins TRBV27 and TRBJ1-6; possibly TRBD1 for D (6 bases). The CDR3 loop spans 14 amino acids. Trimming stripped 4 bases from V and 4 bases from J, with 8 bases between. Germline loops: CDR1 MNHEY, CDR2 SMNVEV (reference sequence). The CDR3 spells CASSYTGYNSPLHF. For the CDR3, the DNA is TGTGCCAGCAGTTACACAGGGTATAATTCACCCCTCCACTTT.

The V and J genes are TRBV5-1 and TRBJ1-1, with 9 bases that match TRBD1. This CDR3 is 17 amino acids long. Trimming removed 0 bases from V and 0 bases from J; junction bases left unmatched: 6. Germline assignment: CDR1 SGHRS and CDR2 YFSETQ. The CDR3 DNA sequence: TGCGCCAGCAGCTTGGTCGGGACAGGGTACATGAACACTGAAGCTTTCTTT. It encodes CASSLVGTGYMNTEAFF.

The CDR3 region is CASSFGQRNQPQHF. CDR3 coding DNA: TGTGCCAGCAGCTTCGGACAGAGGAATCAGCCCCAGCATTTT. V is TRBV11-3 and J is TRBJ1-5, with D perhaps TRBD1 (6 bases). This CDR3 is 14 amino acids long. V dropped 3 bases and J dropped 4 bases, with 10 bases sitting between them. CDR1 is SGHNT and CDR2 is YENEEA in the germline V gene.

The chain couples TRBV5-1 to TRBJ1-2; no firm D call. The CDR3 sequence is 15 residues long. Per the germline V gene, CDR1 is SGHRS and CDR2 is YFSETQ. The V end lost 5 bases, the J end lost 6 bases, and 20 bases lay between the germline ends. CDR3 bases: TGCGCCAGCAGGTCGCAGGCCGGTCCTTCCCATGGCTACACCTTC. This translates into CASRSQAGPSHGYTF. The full variable domain, rest sourced from reference TRBV5-1 and TRBJ1-2, is KAGVTQTPRYLIKTRGQQVTLSCSPISGHRSVSWYQQTPGQGLQFLFEYFSETQRNKGNFPGRFSGRQFSNSRSEMNVSTLELGDSALYLCASRSQAGPSHGYTFGSGTRLTVV.